What follows is one T cell receptor (beta chain) and its context. Its specificity is unknown. PCR was performed a second time for roughly 7 to 11 cycles using a sample-barcoded 5' primer and a J-beta primer mix. Every sample produced at least 2.5 million CDR3-containing paired-end reads. TCRdb re-called the 5' RACE reads through MiXCR, storing one row per CDR3 protein. Of over 600,000 distinct CDR3 sequences listed, about 46% are singletons. This record belongs to a study of blood T cells in healthy people across ages. Overall study results and limits: There were more naive CD4+ cells and higher diversity in long-lived donors than in aged donors. Unsorted PBMCs blocked a conclusive comparison of naive and antigen-experienced cells.

The sequencing input was blood. The receptor was isolated from an older man in good health.

This CDR3 is CASSWGREYNEQFF. DNA for the CDR3: TGTGCCAGCAGTTGGGGTAGGGAATACAATGAGCAGTTCTTC. The chain joins TRBV27 to TRBJ2-1; D gene unclear. V lost 4 bases, J lost 4 bases, and 11 bases lay in between. Looked up from germline, CDR1 is MNHEY and CDR2 is SMNVEV (reference sequence). The CDR3 runs 14 residues.